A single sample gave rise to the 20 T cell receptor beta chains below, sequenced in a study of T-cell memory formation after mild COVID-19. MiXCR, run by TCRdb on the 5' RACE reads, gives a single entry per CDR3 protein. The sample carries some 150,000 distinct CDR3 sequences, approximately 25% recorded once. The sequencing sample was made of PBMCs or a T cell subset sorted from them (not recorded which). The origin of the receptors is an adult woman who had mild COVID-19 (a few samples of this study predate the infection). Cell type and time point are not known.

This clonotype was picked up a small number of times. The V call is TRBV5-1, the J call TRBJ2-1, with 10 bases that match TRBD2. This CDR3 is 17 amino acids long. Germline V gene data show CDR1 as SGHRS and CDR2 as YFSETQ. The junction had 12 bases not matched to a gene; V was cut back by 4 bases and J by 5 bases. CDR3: CASSPWVLAGANNEQFF. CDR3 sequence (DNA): TGCGCCAGCAGCCCTTGGGTTCTAGCGGGAGCTAACAATGAGCAGTTCTTC.

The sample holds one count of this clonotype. The chain's CDR3 is CATRTRDRSLGAFF. CDR3 nucleotides: TGTGCCACCAGGACTCGGGACAGGTCATTAGGGGCTTTCTTT. This chain joins TRBV24-1 and TRBJ1-1; 8 bases map to TRBD1. The CDR3 contains 14 residues. Trimming took 7 bases from V and 11 from J; bases not matched to a gene: 14. Germline V gene lookup returns CDR1 KGHDR and CDR2 SFDVKD.

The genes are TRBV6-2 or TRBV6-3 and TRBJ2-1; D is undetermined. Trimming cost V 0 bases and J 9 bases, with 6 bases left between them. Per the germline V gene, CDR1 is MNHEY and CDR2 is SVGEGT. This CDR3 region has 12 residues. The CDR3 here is CASSYSELEQFF. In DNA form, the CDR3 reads TGTGCCAGCAGTTACTCCGAACTTGAGCAGTTCTTC.

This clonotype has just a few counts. DNA of the CDR3: TGTGCCAGAGACAGGGGCTCCTACAATGAGCAGTTCTTC. This encodes CARDRGSYNEQFF. The V and J genes are TRBV2 and TRBJ2-1; TRBD1 agrees at 8 bases. Germline V lookup: CDR1 SNHLY, CDR2 FYNNEI. This CDR3 has 13 amino acids. Unmatched junction bases numbered 1, after V lost 9 bases and J lost 0 bases.

Written as DNA, the CDR3 is TGCGCCAGCAGCTTGAGGGGGGGGCCAGATGAGCAGTTCTTC. It specifies CASSLRGGPDEQFF. The chain carries TRBV5-1 and TRBJ2-1; possible D gene TRBD2, 7 bases. V lost 1 base and J 8 bases, leaving 13 bases between the germline ends. CDR3 length equals 14 residues. Germline V gene data show CDR1 as SGHRS and CDR2 as YFSETQ.

CDR3 coding DNA: TGTGCCACCAGTGATGGGGACAGGGGGGACACCGGGGAGCTGTTTTTT. The encoded protein is CATSDGDRGDTGELFF. The V and J genes are TRBV24-1 and TRBJ2-2, with TRBD1 matching over 11 bases. The CDR3 contains 16 residues. With V trimmed by 3 bases and J by 3 bases, 2 bases remained unmatched. Germline-derived CDR1 and CDR2 are KGHDR and SFDVKD.

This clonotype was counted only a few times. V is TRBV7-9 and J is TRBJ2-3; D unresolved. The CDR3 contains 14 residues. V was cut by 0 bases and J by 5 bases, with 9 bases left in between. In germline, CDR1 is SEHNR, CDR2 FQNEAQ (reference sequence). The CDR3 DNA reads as TGTGCCAGCAGCTTAGCGGGATATGGAGATACGCAGTATTTT. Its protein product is CASSLAGYGDTQYF.

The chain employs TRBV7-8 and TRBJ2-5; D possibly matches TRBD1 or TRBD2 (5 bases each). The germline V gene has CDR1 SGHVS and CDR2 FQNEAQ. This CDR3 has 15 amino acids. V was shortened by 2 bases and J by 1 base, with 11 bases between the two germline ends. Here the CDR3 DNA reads TGTGCCAGCAGCTTATTGGGACGGGTCCAAGAGACCCAGTACTTC. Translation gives CASSLLGRVQETQYF.

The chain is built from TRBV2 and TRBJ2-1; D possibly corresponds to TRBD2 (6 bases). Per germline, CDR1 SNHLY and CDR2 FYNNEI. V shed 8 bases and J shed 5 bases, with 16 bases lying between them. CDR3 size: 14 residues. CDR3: CASRLWGEDNEQFF. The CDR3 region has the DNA TGTGCCAGCCGCCTATGGGGGGAGGACAATGAGCAGTTCTTC.

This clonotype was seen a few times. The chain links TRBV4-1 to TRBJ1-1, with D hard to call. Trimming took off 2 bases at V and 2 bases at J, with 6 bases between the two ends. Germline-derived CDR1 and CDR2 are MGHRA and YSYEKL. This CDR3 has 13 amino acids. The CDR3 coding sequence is TGCGCCAGCAGCCAAAGGGAAAACACTGAAGCTTTCTTT. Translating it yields CASSQRENTEAFF.

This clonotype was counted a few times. This chain's CDR3 is CASSLEVGAHYGYTF. The CDR3, as DNA: TGTGCCAGCAGCTTAGAAGTGGGCGCACACTATGGCTACACCTTC. The chain combines TRBV7-6 with TRBJ1-2; unclear D gene. Looked up from germline, CDR1 is SGHVS and CDR2 is FNYEAQ. This CDR3 is 15 amino acids long. The V end was cut by 1 base, the J end by 3 bases, with 12 bases between.

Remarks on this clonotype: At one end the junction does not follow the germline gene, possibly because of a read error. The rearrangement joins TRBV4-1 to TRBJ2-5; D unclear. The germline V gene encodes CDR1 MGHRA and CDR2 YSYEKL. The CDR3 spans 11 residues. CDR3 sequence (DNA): TGCGCCAGCAGCGAAGAAGAGACCCAGTACTTC. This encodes CASSEEETQYF.

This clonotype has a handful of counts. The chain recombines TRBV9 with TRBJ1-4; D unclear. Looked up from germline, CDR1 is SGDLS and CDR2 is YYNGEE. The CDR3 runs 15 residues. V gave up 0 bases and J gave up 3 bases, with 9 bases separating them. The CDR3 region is CASSVDGRANEKLFF. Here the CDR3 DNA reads TGTGCCAGCAGCGTAGATGGACGGGCTAATGAAAAACTGTTTTTT.

The CDR3: CASSSGTGNNYGYTF. The DNA of the CDR3 is TGCGCCAGCAGCTCGGGGACAGGGAATAACTATGGCTACACCTTC. V and J are TRBV5-1 and TRBJ1-2, with 9 bases identical to TRBD1. This CDR3 is built from 15 residues. Looked up from germline, CDR1 is SGHRS and CDR2 is YFSETQ. The J segment lost 1 base and the V segment lost 3 bases, leaving 4 bases of the junction unmatched. Full variable domain (outside the CDR3, taken from reference TRBV5-1 and TRBJ1-2): KAGVTQTPRYLIKTRGQQVTLSCSPISGHRSVSWYQQTPGQGLQFLFEYFSETQRNKGNFPGRFSGRQFSNSRSEMNVSTLELGDSALYLCASSSGTGNNYGYTFGSGTRLTVV.

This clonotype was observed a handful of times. The CDR3 sequence is CASSLVGPNGYTF. Here the CDR3 DNA reads TGTGCCAGCAGCTTAGTGGGACCCAATGGCTACACCTTC. The gene calls are TRBV11-2 and TRBJ1-2; D might be TRBD1 (5 bases). The CDR3 covers 13 residues. The germline CDR1 and CDR2 sequences are SGHAT and FQNNGV. V dropped 1 base and J dropped 6 bases, with 9 bases sitting between them.

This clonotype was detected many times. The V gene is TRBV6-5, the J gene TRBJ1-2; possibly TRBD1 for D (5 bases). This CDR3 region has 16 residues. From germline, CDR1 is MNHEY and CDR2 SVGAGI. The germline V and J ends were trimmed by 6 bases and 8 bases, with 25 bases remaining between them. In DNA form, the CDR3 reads TGTGCCAGCAGCTATTCTCCTTCTGGCATAGGGGACGGCTACACCTTC. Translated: CASSYSPSGIGDGYTF.

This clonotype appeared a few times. The CDR3 nucleotides read TGTGCCAGCCGTGCGCCACTCAGGGGAGGGTTCTACAATGAGCAGTTCTTC. Protein sequence: CASRAPLRGGFYNEQFF. The chain has TRBV27 and TRBJ2-1; tentatively, D is TRBD2 (7 bases). CDR1 and CDR2 (germline): MNHEY, SMNVEV (reference sequence). V lost 8 bases to trimming and J lost 3 bases, with 23 bases between them. The CDR3 consists of 17 residues.

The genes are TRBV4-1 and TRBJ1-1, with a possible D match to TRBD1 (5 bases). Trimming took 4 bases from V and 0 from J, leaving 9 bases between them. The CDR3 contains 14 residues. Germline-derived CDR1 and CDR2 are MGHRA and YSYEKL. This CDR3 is CASSPGPLNTEAFF. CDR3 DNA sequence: TGCGCCAGCAGCCCGGGACCTTTGAACACTGAAGCTTTCTTT.

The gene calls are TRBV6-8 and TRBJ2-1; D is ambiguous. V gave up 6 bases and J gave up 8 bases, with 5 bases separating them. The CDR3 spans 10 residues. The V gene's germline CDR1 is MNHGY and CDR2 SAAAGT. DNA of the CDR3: TGTGCCAGCAGCCCGGATGAGCAGTTCTTC. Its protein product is CASSPDEQFF.

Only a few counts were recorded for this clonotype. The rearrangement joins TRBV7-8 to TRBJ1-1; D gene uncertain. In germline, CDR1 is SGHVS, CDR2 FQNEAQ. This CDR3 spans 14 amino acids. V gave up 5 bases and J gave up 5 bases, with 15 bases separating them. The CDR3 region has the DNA TGTGCCAGCAGCCCTAACTCCCTGGGGACTGAAGCTTTCTTT. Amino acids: CASSPNSLGTEAFF.